One sample yielded the 13 T cell receptor beta chains listed below, sequenced in a study of neurological immune-mediated disorders. Using its own MiXCR run on the 5' RACE reads, TCRdb lists one record per CDR3 protein. Of about 58,000 distinct CDR3 sequences in the sample, under 3.5% were seen once. The material sequenced was PBMCs. The receptors derive from a woman aged 55-75 years with multiple sclerosis.

This clonotype was seen many times. The rearrangement uses TRBV4-2 and TRBJ2-1; 8 positions agree with TRBD1. Losses at the gene ends were 0 bases for V and 3 bases for J; bases not matched to a gene: 4. This CDR3 contains 16 residues. CDR1 LGHNA and CDR2 YNFKEQ come from the germline V gene. The CDR3 DNA follows: TGTGCCAGCAGCCAAGATCCCACAGGGGGCTACAATGAGCAGTTCTTC. It encodes CASSQDPTGGYNEQFF.

This clonotype was counted many times. V gene TRBV28 combines with J gene TRBJ2-3; TRBD1 aligns across 8 bases. Looked up from germline, CDR1 is MDHEN and CDR2 is SYDVKM. The CDR3 is 15 residues long. J was trimmed by 10 bases and V by 3 bases; bases with no gene match: 12. The CDR3 DNA follows: TGTGCCAGCAGTTTCGGGGCAGGGGGCATCCAAGCGCAGTATTTT. It is translated as CASSFGAGGIQAQYF. Full variable domain (missing parts from reference TRBV28 and TRBJ2-3): DVKVTQSSRYLVKRTGEKVFLECVQDMDHENMFWYRQDPGLGLRLIYFSYDVKMKEKGDIPEGYSVSREKKERFSLILESASTNQTSMYLCASSFGAGGIQAQYFGPGTRLTVL.

This clonotype appeared many times. J is TRBJ2-2 and V is TRBV9; 7 bases match TRBD2. Germline loops: CDR1 SGDLS, CDR2 YYNGEE. V lost 4 bases to trimming and J lost 7 bases; unmatched junction nucleotides: 10. This CDR3 contains 15 residues. This CDR3 is CASSRPLAAGGELFF. CDR3 DNA: TGTGCCAGCAGCCGACCCCTAGCGGCGGGCGGGGAGCTGTTTTTT.

This clonotype was counted at least ten times. DNA for the CDR3: TGCAGCGTTGTAGGACAGGGTTGGGGAGAGACCCAGTACTTC. Protein sequence: CSVVGQGWGETQYF. The rearrangement uses TRBV29-1 and TRBJ2-5; TRBD1 matches at 8 bases. The trim removed 4 bases at V and 4 bases at J, leaving 8 bases unmatched. Germline CDR1 and CDR2: SQVTM and ANQGSEA. The CDR3 has 14 amino acids.

The sample holds a few counts of this clonotype. The genes are TRBV20-1 and TRBJ2-3; tentatively, D is TRBD1 (5 bases). This CDR3 comprises 13 residues. V was pared by 0 bases and J by 6 bases, with 10 bases between. In germline, CDR1 is DFQATT, CDR2 SNEGSKA (reference sequence). CDR3 residues: CSARDTGPDTQYF. CDR3 sequence (DNA): TGCAGTGCTAGAGATACAGGACCTGATACGCAGTATTTT.

This clonotype was found many times. The rearrangement links TRBV5-1 to TRBJ2-1; 9 bases match TRBD2. The CDR3 extends over 15 amino acids. Germline CDR1 and CDR2: SGHRS and YFSETQ. The trim removed 2 bases at V and 5 bases at J, leaving 5 bases unmatched. CDR3 DNA sequence: TGCGCCAGCAGCTTAGTACTAGCGGGTAACAATGAGCAGTTCTTC. Amino acid sequence: CASSLVLAGNNEQFF.

This clonotype was seen ten or more times. The chain combines TRBV5-6 with TRBJ2-6, with no clear D. The CDR3 is 19 residues long. CDR1 and CDR2 from the germline V gene are SGHDT and YYEEEE. With 0 bases removed from V and 0 bases from J, the gap between germline ends came to 16 bases. The CDR3: CASSLVGPRADSGANVLTF. CDR3 coding DNA: TGTGCCAGCAGCTTGGTAGGTCCACGGGCAGACTCTGGGGCCAACGTCCTGACTTTC.

This clonotype occurred many times. This chain uses TRBV20-1 with TRBJ1-3, with D maybe TRBD1 (6 bases). CDR3 length equals 14 residues. V lost 7 bases to trimming and J lost 0 bases, with 13 bases between them. Looked up from germline, CDR1 is DFQATT and CDR2 is SNEGSKA (reference sequence). This CDR3 is CSVQDRSSGNTIYF. The DNA of the CDR3 is TGCAGTGTTCAGGACAGAAGCTCTGGAAACACCATATATTTT.

This clonotype was picked up many times. CDR3 residues: CSASVAGNSYNEQFF. The CDR3 bases are TGCAGTGCTAGTGTAGCGGGGAACTCCTACAATGAGCAGTTCTTC. This chain connects TRBV20-1 to TRBJ2-1, with 8 bases fitting TRBD2. V lost 3 bases and J lost 0; bases outside the gene matches: 4. Germline-derived CDR1 and CDR2 are DFQATT and SNEGSKA (reference sequence). The CDR3 extends over 15 amino acids.

This clonotype was seen repeatedly, ten times or more. The rearrangement joins TRBV29-1 to TRBJ1-2; 7 nucleotides agree with TRBD1. Per the germline V gene, CDR1 is SQVTM and CDR2 is ANQGSEA. The CDR3 spans 14 residues. The junction had 5 bases not matched to a gene; V was cut back by 1 base and J by 3 bases. The CDR3 bases are TGCAGCGTTGAAGGGACAGGAGACGACTATGGCTACACCTTC. Protein sequence: CSVEGTGDDYGYTF.

This clonotype was seen repeatedly, ten times or more. The chain links TRBV28 to TRBJ2-7; 9 bases fit TRBD2. After removal of 5 bases from V and 3 bases from J, the junction contained 5 bases not matched to a gene. Germline V lookup: CDR1 MDHEN, CDR2 SYDVKM. This CDR3 has 14 amino acids. DNA of the CDR3: TGTGCCAGCAGTCCTAGCGGGAATATCTACGAGCAGTACTTC. Encoded protein: CASSPSGNIYEQYF.

This clonotype was observed at least ten times. V is TRBV5-1 and J is TRBJ2-7; D not certain. The germline gives CDR1 SGHRS, CDR2 YFSETQ. The CDR3 contains 15 residues. Trimming shortened V by 2 bases and J by 7 bases, and 19 bases separated the two germline ends. Here the CDR3 reads CASSLFRDLSSEQYF. The CDR3 DNA reads as TGCGCCAGCAGCTTATTTAGGGATCTTTCATCGGAGCAGTACTTC.

This clonotype was picked up many times. This chain joins TRBV12-3 or TRBV12-4 and TRBJ2-1; D not certain. V lost 2 bases, J lost 7 bases, and 12 bases lay in between. The CDR3 is 14 amino acids. In DNA, the CDR3 is TGTGCCAGCAGTTTACGTAGGAGTTCAAATGAGCAGTTCTTC. It yields the protein CASSLRRSSNEQFF.